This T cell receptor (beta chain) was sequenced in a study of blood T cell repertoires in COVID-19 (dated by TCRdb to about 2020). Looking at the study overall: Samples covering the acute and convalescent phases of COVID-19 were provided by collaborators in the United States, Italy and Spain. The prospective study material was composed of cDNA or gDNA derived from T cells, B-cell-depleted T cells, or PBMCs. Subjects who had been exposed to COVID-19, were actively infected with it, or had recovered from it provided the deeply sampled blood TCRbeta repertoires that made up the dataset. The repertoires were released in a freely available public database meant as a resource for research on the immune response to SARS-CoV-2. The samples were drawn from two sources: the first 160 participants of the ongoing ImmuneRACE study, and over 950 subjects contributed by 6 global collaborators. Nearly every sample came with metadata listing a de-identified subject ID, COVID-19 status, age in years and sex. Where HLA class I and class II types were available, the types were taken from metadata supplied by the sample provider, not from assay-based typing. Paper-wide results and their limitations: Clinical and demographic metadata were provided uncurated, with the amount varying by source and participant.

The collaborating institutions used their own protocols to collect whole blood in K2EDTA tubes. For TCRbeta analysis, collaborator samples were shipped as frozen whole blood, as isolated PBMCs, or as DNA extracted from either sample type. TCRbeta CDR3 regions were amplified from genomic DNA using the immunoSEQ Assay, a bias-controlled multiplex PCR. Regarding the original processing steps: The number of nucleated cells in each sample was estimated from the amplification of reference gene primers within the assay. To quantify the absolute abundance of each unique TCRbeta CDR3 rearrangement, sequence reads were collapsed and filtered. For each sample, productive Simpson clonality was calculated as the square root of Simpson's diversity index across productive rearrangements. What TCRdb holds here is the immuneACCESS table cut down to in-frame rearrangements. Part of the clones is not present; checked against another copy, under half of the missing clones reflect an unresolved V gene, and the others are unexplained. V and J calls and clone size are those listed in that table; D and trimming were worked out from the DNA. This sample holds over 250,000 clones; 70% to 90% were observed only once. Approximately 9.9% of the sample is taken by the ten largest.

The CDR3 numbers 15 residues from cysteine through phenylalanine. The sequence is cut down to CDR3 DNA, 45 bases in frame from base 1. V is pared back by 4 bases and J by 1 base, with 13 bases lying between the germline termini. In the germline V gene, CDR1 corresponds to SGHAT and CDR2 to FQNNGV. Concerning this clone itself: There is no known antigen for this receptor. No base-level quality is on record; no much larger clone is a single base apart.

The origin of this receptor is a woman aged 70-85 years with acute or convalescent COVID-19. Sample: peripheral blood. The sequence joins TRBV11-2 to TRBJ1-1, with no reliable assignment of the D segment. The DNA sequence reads TGTGCCAGCAGCTATCCCTTGGAGGCGAACACTGAAGCTTTCTTT. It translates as CASSYPLEANTEAFF.